A selection of T cell receptor beta chains follows, all from one sample in a study of beta chain features in type 1 diabetes. Sequencing used immunoSEQ multiplex PCR; TCRdb keeps in-frame clones, though not all of them. The sample lists 200,000 to 300,000 clones; about 11% were seen once. The material sequenced was naive CD4+ T cells from blood. Receptor source: a man younger than 45 with type 1 diabetes. Each CDR3 is given with its conserved first and last residue. D genes are given only for firm matches. The size of a clone is reported for some rows only, either as once, few or many, or as a class for expanded clones.

CDR3nt,CDR3aa,d_gene,j_gene,abundance,v_gene
TGCGCCAGCAGCCAGGGACAGGGGGCATGGTATGGCTACACCTTC,CASSQGQGAWYGYTF,TRBD1,TRBJ1-2,few,TRBV4-3
TGCGCCAGCAGCTTGGCCGCTCAGAACAATGAGCAGTTCTTC,CASSLAAQNNEQFF,NA,TRBJ2-1,NA,TRBV5-1
TGTGCCAGCAGCTTACTGGGGGCGAGTTCACCCCTCCACTTT,CASSLLGASSPLHF,NA,TRBJ1-6,few,TRBV7-2
TGTGCCAGCTCACCGACAGGAAGGGGGAAAGCTTTCTTT,CASSPTGRGKAFF,NA,TRBJ1-1,NA,TRBV18
TGTGCCAGCAGTAGACAGGGGTCCCCCCTACTATTCTCTGGAAACACCATATATTTT,CASSRQGSPLLFSGNTIYF,TRBD1,TRBJ1-3,NA,TRBV2
TGTGCCAGCTCAATTGGACAGGAGACCTATGGGGCCGGCTACACCTTC,CASSIGQETYGAGYTF,TRBD1,TRBJ1-2,few,TRBV18
TGTGCCAGCAGTGGACAGGGGAATTCACCCCTCCACTTT,CASSGQGNSPLHF,TRBD1,TRBJ1-6,NA,TRBV2
TGTGCCAGCAGGGACAGGGCTGGGCAGGGCTCCTACGAGCAGTACTTC,CASRDRAGQGSYEQYF,TRBD1,TRBJ2-7,NA,TRBV28
TGTGCCAGCAATAAATACAGGGGGGTGGATAGCACAGATACGCAGTATTTT,CASNKYRGVDSTDTQYF,TRBD1,TRBJ2-3,NA,TRBV27
TGTGCCAGCAGTTTAAGGACAGGGATGAACACTGAAGCTTTCTTT,CASSLRTGMNTEAFF,TRBD1,TRBJ1-1,NA,TRBV27
TGTGCTAGTGGTTTGGCCCGAGCGGACAGGGCCATGGACGAGCAGTACTTC,CASGLARADRAMDEQYF,TRBD1,TRBJ2-7,few,TRBV12-5
TGTGCCAGCAGCTTGGGGGAGGGCACTGAAGCTTTCTTT,CASSLGEGTEAFF,NA,TRBJ1-1,NA,TRBV5-6
TGTGCCAGCAGTCTCCGGGACAGGGATAGCAATCAGCCCCAGCATTTT,CASSLRDRDSNQPQHF,TRBD1,TRBJ1-5,NA,TRBV27
TGTGCCAGCAGCCTGGGGACAGGGACCACTGAAGCTTTCTTT,CASSLGTGTTEAFF,TRBD1,TRBJ1-1,few,TRBV7-9
TGCGCCAGCAGCCAAGAGGCGGTGGGAGAGACCCAGTACTTC,CASSQEAVGETQYF,NA,TRBJ2-5,few,TRBV4-3
TGTGCCTGGAGTGTACATGCCGCTCTAGCCAAAAACATTCAGTACTTC,CAWSVHAALAKNIQYF,NA,TRBJ2-4,few,TRBV30
TGTGCCAGCAGCCACTACCCGGGACAGGGGGCGCGTAATTCACCCCTCCACTTT,CASSHYPGQGARNSPLHF,TRBD1,TRBJ1-6,NA,TRBV4-2
TGTGCCAGCAGCTTATTTGAAGGGGGTCGAGGCTACACCTTC,CASSLFEGGRGYTF,NA,TRBJ1-2,NA,TRBV7-9
TGTGCCAGCAGTCCCGGGTACAGGGAGACCCAGTACTTC,CASSPGYRETQYF,NA,TRBJ2-5,NA,TRBV6-6
TGTGCCAGTAGCGCGGCACCAAGGGACAGATCCTACGAGCAGTACTTC,CASSAAPRDRSYEQYF,TRBD1,TRBJ2-7,few,TRBV19
TGTGCCAGCAGCCAGCGCCTAGCGGCGCACACCGGGGAGCTGTTTTTT,CASSQRLAAHTGELFF,TRBD2,TRBJ2-2,NA,TRBV28
TGCGCCAGCAGCCAAAGACAGGGAGGAGAAAAACTGTTTTTT,CASSQRQGGEKLFF,TRBD1,TRBJ1-4,few,TRBV4-1
TGTGCCTGGAGTGTACAGGGGACCCAAGAGACCCAGTACTTC,CAWSVQGTQETQYF,TRBD1,TRBJ2-5,NA,TRBV30
TGCGCCAGCAGCTTGGTCCTAGGGGGCTACAATGAGCAGTTCTTC,CASSLVLGGYNEQFF,NA,TRBJ2-1,few,TRBV5-1
TGTGCCAGCAGGAGCAATGTTAACACTGAAGCTTTCTTT,CASRSNVNTEAFF,NA,TRBJ1-1,NA,TRBV6-5
TGTGCCAGCAGTCTACAGGGGGCCCAAGAGACCCAGTACTTC,CASSLQGAQETQYF,TRBD1,TRBJ2-5,few,TRBV28
TGCGCCAGCAGTGAGATGGGGGGGCGCCAAGAGACCCAGTACTTC,CASSEMGGRQETQYF,NA,TRBJ2-5,NA,TRBV10-2
TGTGCCAGCAGTTCGGTTGAGCAGTTCTTC,CASSSVEQFF,NA,TRBJ2-1,few,TRBV2
TGTGCCAGCAGCATAAGGGAGTCCGAGCAGTACTTC,CASSIRESEQYF,NA,TRBJ2-7,few,TRBV7-2
TGTGCCTCATCGAGACAGGGGGGCAATCAGCCCCAGCATTTT,CASSRQGGNQPQHF,TRBD1,TRBJ1-5,NA,TRBV19
TGTGCCAGCAGCGACTCTAGCGGGGCCTACGAGCAGTACTTC,CASSDSSGAYEQYF,TRBD2,TRBJ2-7,NA,TRBV4-2
TGTGCCAGCAGCCTTCCTATGGGGCATGGCTACACCTTC,CASSLPMGHGYTF,NA,TRBJ1-2,NA,TRBV7-2
TGTGCCAGCAGCCAAGATGAGGGCGGGGGGGCTTACGAGCAGTACTTC,CASSQDEGGGAYEQYF,TRBD2,TRBJ2-7,few,TRBV4-2
TGTGCCAGCAGCGTAGATCCAGGGCCCGCATACTCTGGAAACACCATATATTTT,CASSVDPGPAYSGNTIYF,NA,TRBJ1-3,few,TRBV9
TGTGCCAGCAGCTTAATGGAGGGGACCGAAAAACTGTTTTTT,CASSLMEGTEKLFF,NA,TRBJ1-4,NA,TRBV7-9
TGTGCCAGTAGGACTCACAATCAGCCCCAGCATTTT,CASRTHNQPQHF,NA,TRBJ1-5,NA,TRBV19
TGCGCCAGCAGCTTGGGGGACAGGGGAAACACTGAAGCTTTCTTT,CASSLGDRGNTEAFF,TRBD1,TRBJ1-1,NA,TRBV5-1
TGTGCCAGCAGCGTAGCCGCCTGGGACAGCGGACCCGAGCAGTACTTC,CASSVAAWDSGPEQYF,TRBD1,TRBJ2-7,few,TRBV9
TGTGCCACCCTACCGGGGTCCTACAATGAGCAGTTCTTC,CATLPGSYNEQFF,NA,TRBJ2-1,NA,TRBV6-6
TGTGCCAGCAGCGTAGAATTAGAGGCTGGGGCCAACGTCCTGACTTTC,CASSVELEAGANVLTF,NA,TRBJ2-6,NA,TRBV9